Listed below are T cell receptor beta chains from one sample, sequenced in a study of Ad26.COV2.S vaccination and SARS-CoV-2 variants. Measured with immunoSEQ multiplex PCR; TCRdb has only the in-frame clones, and not every one. The table lists hundreds of thousands of clones, roughly 84% of them singletons, with about 3.5% in the top ten. Sequenced material: peripheral blood, taken in a trial of Ad26.COV2.S vaccine versus placebo. The receptors were sampled from a person between 18 and 59 years old who received the Ad26.COV2.S COVID-19 vaccine or a placebo. Both conserved end residues are trimmed from each CDR3.

>TRBV11-2
ASSLEFPGQSFYNEQF
>TRBV10-3
AISETGSGGNQPQH
>TRBV2
ASSSGLAGGQETQY
>TRBV5-1
ASSLGYGGNQPQH
>TRBV6-6
ASSYSSQGGDTQY
>TRBV5-1
ASGREAYEQY
>TRBV12-3/TRBV12-4
ASSFGRNTEAF
>TRBV5-4
ASSLATGGVITEAF
>TRBV4-1
ASSPSRLTSGIGGANVLT
>TRBV4-3
ASSPRDINTEAF
>TRBV2
ASSVFTSTDTQY
>TRBV11-2
ASSLGFGLAGEDEQF
>TRBV5-1
ASSLGGQQF
>TRBV19
ASSIVAGGHTEAF
>TRBV27
ASSDRQGATGANVLT
>TRBV30
AWSAGQTSNEKLF
>TRBV5-1
ASSLGAEADTQY
>TRBV7-9
ASSSIDRGLENQPQH
>TRBV5-1
ASSQQGTNSPLH
>TRBV24-1
ATSDGGLSGRAFEQF
>TRBV11-2
ASSPSWDPNYGYT
>TRBV25-1
ASSEDQGYNSPLH
>TRBV4-3
ASSNRQGGTEAF
>TRBV3-1/TRBV3-2
ASSPDRGGSPLH
>TRBV6-5
ASSSPGQGRQF
>TRBV23-1
ASSHIGQSSYNEQF
>TRBV6-5
ASMEKDGISYEQY
>TRBV5-3
ARSLVPQGEDYGYT
>TRBV12-5
ASGQGLAGVPQETQY
>TRBV18
ASSPYGASGAYEQY
>TRBV6-1
ASSEDRGDTGELF
>TRBV4-2
ASSQDNAYEQY
>TRBV2
ASSESRGLGYGYT
>TRBV11-2
ASSLAWDGETQY
>TRBV14
ASSQVTGKSSGT
>TRBV18
ASSPRGTGNQPQH
>TRBV28
ASKQTGGSVKNIQY
>TRBV6-5
ASRDPPDTQY